Listed below are T cell receptor beta chains from one sample, sequenced in a study of metastatic and nonmetastatic thyroid tumors. TCRdb reprocessed the PCR reads using MiXCR. The table has thousands of clones, 30% to 45% seen once. The sequencing input was adjacent normal tissue. All receptors derive from a male donor with papillary thyroid cancer or a benign thyroid nodule (not recorded which). Some clones in this sample may be carry-over from other donors' samples. Both conserved end residues are part of each CDR3. Fields, in order: CDR3 length, V gene, J gene, clone size, D gene, CDR3 DNA, CDR3 protein. A D gene is named only where the DNA matches it firmly. Part of the rows lack a size; the others show once, few, many or a class for expanded clones.

>15|TRBV5-1|TRBJ2-5|-|-
TGCGCCAGCAGCTTGGAGTCAGGGAGTTGGGAGACCCAGTACTTC
CASSLESGSWETQYF
>15|TRBV11-2|TRBJ2-7|few|-
TGTGCCAGCAGCTTAGCCGGTAGCAGCTCCTACGAGCAGTACTTC
CASSLAGSSSYEQYF
>15|TRBV19|TRBJ1-2|few|TRBD1
TGTGCCAGTAGTGTGACAGGGCCCCGAAACTATGGCTACACCTTC
CASSVTGPRNYGYTF
>15|TRBV27|TRBJ2-3|-|TRBD2
TGTGCCAGCAGTGACCGGACTAGCGGCACAGATACGCAGTATTTT
CASSDRTSGTDTQYF
>15|TRBV20-1|TRBJ2-1|-|-
TGCAGTGCTCCCCCCGGTAGCGGCTCCTACAATGAGCAGTTCTTC
CSAPPGSGSYNEQFF
>12|TRBV5-1|TRBJ1-2|-|-
TGCGCCAGCAGCCGTGGGGGCGGTGGCTACACCTTC
CASSRGGGGYTF
>16|TRBV6-1|TRBJ1-5|-|-
TGTGCCAGCAGTGTTCGGAAAGGGCAGGGAAGGCAGCCCCAGCATTTT
CASSVRKGQGRQPQHF
>14|TRBV6-1|TRBJ1-6|few|-
TGTGCCAGCAGTGAACTACAGGCTAATTCACCCCTCCACTTT
CASSELQANSPLHF
>14|TRBV12-3/TRBV12-4|TRBJ2-3|few|-
TGTGCCAGCAGTCCTGGGGGGCCGGCGGATACGCAGTATTTT
CASSPGGPADTQYF
>14|TRBV9|TRBJ2-7|-|-
TGTGCCAGCAGCGTAGGACTAGACCTCTACGAGCAGTACTTC
CASSVGLDLYEQYF
>15|TRBV4-2|TRBJ1-3|many|-
TGTGCCAGCAGCCACCTAAGACTCTCTGGAAACACCATATATTTT
CASSHLRLSGNTIYF
>19|TRBV4-2|TRBJ1-3|many|-
TGTGCCAGCAGCCAAGATAGGGAAGGGACACCGGGCTCTGGAAACACCATATATTTT
CASSQDREGTPGSGNTIYF
>15|TRBV20-1|TRBJ2-7|large|TRBD2
TGCAGTGCTAGGGGTTCTAGCGGGAGAACCTACGAGCAGTACTTC
CSARGSSGRTYEQYF
>13|TRBV2|TRBJ2-4|medium-sized|TRBD2
TGTGCCAGCAACCGGGAGGGGAAAAACATTCAGTACTTC
CASNREGKNIQYF
>15|TRBV11-2|TRBJ2-1|-|TRBD1
TGTGCCAGCAGCAAGCTCGACAGGGCCTACAATGAGCAGTTCTTC
CASSKLDRAYNEQFF
>14|TRBV2|TRBJ1-1|few|-
TGTGCCAGCGGGGCCAGACCGATGAACACTGAAGCTTTCTTT
CASGARPMNTEAFF
>18|TRBV11-2|TRBJ2-5|once|TRBD1
TGTGCCAGCAGCTCCCGGACAGGGATGGTAGCGGTAGGGGAGACCCAGTACTTC
CASSSRTGMVAVGETQYF
>16|TRBV28|TRBJ2-7|few|-
TGTGCCACCGCGGCCTCGACAGGTTCCCTTACCTACGAGCAGTACTTC
CATAASTGSLTYEQYF
>15|TRBV7-8|TRBJ2-2|-|TRBD2
TGTGCCAGCAGCCTTGGGACTAGATTTCCCGGGGAGCTGTTTTTT
CASSLGTRFPGELFF
>14|TRBV30|TRBJ2-7|-|TRBD1
TGTGCCTGGAGTGTCTCCGGGACAGCCTACGAGCAGTACTTC
CAWSVSGTAYEQYF
>14|TRBV11-2|TRBJ2-2|-|-
TGTGCCAGCAGCGACATGTATACTACCGGGGAGCTGTTTTTT
CASSDMYTTGELFF
>14|TRBV11-2|TRBJ1-2|-|-
TGTGCCAGCAGCTTAGGGGTAGACACCTATGGCTACACCTTC
CASSLGVDTYGYTF
>18|TRBV7-3|TRBJ2-1|-|-
TGTGCCAGCAGCTTAATCCAAAGTGGGGGTTTCAACTCGGATGAGCAGTTCTTC
CASSLIQSGGFNSDEQFF
>15|TRBV27|TRBJ2-3|few|-
TGTGCCAGCAGTCCCCTGCCCGGGAGCACAGATACGCAGTATTTT
CASSPLPGSTDTQYF
>15|TRBV24-1|TRBJ1-2|few|-
TGTGCCACCAGTGATAGCTGGGGAAGAAACTATGGCTACACCTTC
CATSDSWGRNYGYTF
>15|TRBV28|TRBJ1-4|-|TRBD1
TGTGCCAGCAGTTCCTCGACAGGGGGGAATGAAAAACTGTTTTTT
CASSSSTGGNEKLFF
>12|TRBV12-3/TRBV12-4|TRBJ2-5|-|-
TGTGCCAGCAGTTTAGCGCGGGGGACCCAGTACTTC
CASSLARGTQYF
>14|TRBV5-1|TRBJ2-7|few|-
TGCGCCAGCAGCTTATACACAGACTCCTACGAGCAGTACTTC
CASSLYTDSYEQYF
>14|TRBV5-6|TRBJ1-5|-|-
TGTGCCAGCAGCTTGGGGGGACACAATCAGCCCCAGCATTTT
CASSLGGHNQPQHF
>15|TRBV6-1|TRBJ2-7|-|TRBD2
TGTGCCAGCACCGCTACTAGCGGGAGTATCTACGAGCAGTACTTC
CASTATSGSIYEQYF
>15|TRBV6-1|TRBJ2-7|few|TRBD2
TGTGCCAGCAGTGGCGGACTAGCGCAAACCTACGAGCAGTACTTC
CASSGGLAQTYEQYF
>12|TRBV7-2|TRBJ2-1|few|-
TGTGCCAGCAGCCGCCCCGGTTACGAGCAGTTCTTC
CASSRPGYEQFF
>13|TRBV19|TRBJ1-5|-|-
TGTGCCAGTAGTATGTGGGGCGATCAGCCCCAGCATTTT
CASSMWGDQPQHF
>16|TRBV27|TRBJ2-7|-|TRBD2
TGTGCCAGCAGTTCTACTAGCGGGGGGCGCGTGTACGAGCAGTACTTC
CASSSTSGGRVYEQYF
>14|TRBV2|TRBJ1-1|-|-
TGTGCCAGCAGTGAGGACCTCAAGGACACTGAAGCTTTCTTT
CASSEDLKDTEAFF
>14|TRBV6-1|TRBJ1-1|few|-
TGTGCCAGCAGTGAATGGGCAGGGAACACTGAAGCTTTCTTT
CASSEWAGNTEAFF
>16|TRBV20-1|TRBJ1-4|-|-
TGCAGTGCTAGAGATAGGGGTGGGAGGGAACGTGAAAAACTGTTTTTT
CSARDRGGREREKLFF
>13|TRBV28|TRBJ1-5|-|-
TGTGCCAGCAGTTTAAGGGGAGTTCAGCCCCAGCATTTT
CASSLRGVQPQHF
>15|TRBV29-1|TRBJ2-3|-|TRBD2
TGCAGCGTAGGGTGGCGGGAGGGAGCTGGAGATACGCAGTATTTT
CSVGWREGAGDTQYF
>15|TRBV20-1|TRBJ1-6|-|-
TGCAGTGCTAGAGATACTCAGTTTCTTAATTCACCCCTCCACTTT
CSARDTQFLNSPLHF
>14|TRBV28|TRBJ2-7|-|TRBD2
TGTGCCAGCTTGGCCGGGACTAGCGTATACGAGCAGTACTTC
CASLAGTSVYEQYF
>15|TRBV15|TRBJ2-1|large|TRBD1
TGTGCCACCAGCAGACGGACAGGGGGGAACAATGAGCAGTTCTTC
CATSRRTGGNNEQFF
>15|TRBV20-1|TRBJ2-7|few|-
TGCAGTGCTAGAGTGCTCGACTCCCTCTCCTACGAGCAGTACTTC
CSARVLDSLSYEQYF
>14|TRBV29-1|TRBJ2-2|few|TRBD1
TGCAGCGTTGGATGGACAGGGAACACCGGGGAGCTGTTTTTT
CSVGWTGNTGELFF
>13|TRBV7-8|TRBJ1-1|few|-
TGTGCCAGCAGCAAGGACATCGGGGTTGAAGCTTTCTTT
CASSKDIGVEAFF
>15|TRBV6-2/TRBV6-3|TRBJ2-3|few|-
TGTGCCAGCAGTTACTACAGGGCACCCACAGATACGCAGTATTTT
CASSYYRAPTDTQYF
>15|TRBV6-1|TRBJ1-2|few|TRBD1
TGTGCCAGCAGTGAGTTCGTACAGGGGAAAACTAGCTACACCTTC
CASSEFVQGKTSYTF
>16|TRBV20-1|TRBJ1-5|-|TRBD1
TGCAGTGCTAGAGAACCCACGGGACAGGGCAATCAGCCCCAGCATTTT
CSAREPTGQGNQPQHF
>12|TRBV20-1|TRBJ2-7|-|TRBD1
TGCAGTCCGACCGGACAGGACTACGAGCAGTACTTC
CSPTGQDYEQYF
>16|TRBV6-4|TRBJ2-3|few|TRBD2
TGTGCCAGCAGTGCCCTCGGGGGGTTTGGCACAGATACGCAGTATTTT
CASSALGGFGTDTQYF
>15|TRBV6-1|TRBJ2-1|-|TRBD2
TGTGCCAGCAGTGGGACTAGCGGGAGCTCCAATGAGCAGTTCTTC
CASSGTSGSSNEQFF
>15|TRBV20-1|TRBJ2-7|-|TRBD2
TGCAGTGCTAGGGGTTCTAGCGGGGCCTCCTACGAGCAGTACTTC
CSARGSSGASYEQYF
>14|TRBV6-6|TRBJ2-7|few|TRBD2
TGTGCCAGCAGTTACTCGAGCGGGATCTACGAGCAGTACTTC
CASSYSSGIYEQYF
>14|TRBV7-9|TRBJ2-7|-|-
TGTGCCAGCAGCTTAGTGGGCGAATCCTACGAGCAGTACTTC
CASSLVGESYEQYF
>13|TRBV6-2/TRBV6-3|TRBJ1-4|medium-sized|-
TGTGCCAGCACAACAGGGAACCGGGAAAAACTGTTTTTT
CASTTGNREKLFF
>14|TRBV2|TRBJ2-2|large|TRBD2
TGTGCCATCTGCGACAGAGCGGGGACCGGGGAGCTGTTTTTT
CAICDRAGTGELFF
>13|TRBV12-3/TRBV12-4|TRBJ2-5|few|-
TGTGCCAGCAGACCAGGCCCGGCCGAGACCCAGTACTTC
CASRPGPAETQYF